This TCR beta chain was sequenced for a study of blood T cells in healthy people across ages. General study results and limits: No conclusive comparison of naive versus antigen-experienced cells was possible with unsorted PBMCs.

CDR3 length equals 13 residues. Per the germline V gene, CDR1 is SGHAT and CDR2 is FQNNGV. With a J-beta primer mix and a sample-barcoded 5' primer, a second PCR ran about 7 to 12 cycles. TCRdb called the 5' RACE reads again in MiXCR, with one record for every CDR3 protein. The data contain 600,000 to 850,000 distinct CDR3 sequences, more than 20% of them singletons. Note on this clonotype: Its matching antigen is unknown.

These data were also reused for a study on T cells of mothers and their children. That work contributes: Related pairs of mothers and children showed slightly higher, non-significant overlap versus unrelated pairs.

This chain links TRBV11-2 with TRBJ2-1, with D uncertain. The DNA matches TRBJ2-5 better at its end, which makes the J call doubtful. Sequencing was performed on blood. This receptor was obtained from a boy younger than 18 in good health. This CDR3 is CASSTETQETQYF. Here the CDR3 DNA reads TGTGCCAGCAGCACGGAGACGCAAGAGACCCAGTACTTC.